These T cell receptor beta chains were read from a single sample in a study of T cells after yellow fever vaccination. From the 5' RACE reads, TCRdb called clonotypes with MiXCR, one entry per CDR3 protein. Here the sample spans under 300,000 distinct CDR3 sequences, about 7% being singletons. The specimen comprised CD4+ T cells sorted from PBMCs, sampled 15 days after the yellow fever booster vaccination. The receptors were gathered from a man aged 25-45 years who received the YFV17D yellow fever vaccine. Both conserved end residues are trimmed from each CDR3.

CDR3,V
ASSLGGGGSETQY,TRBV28
ASSPALT,TRBV7-8
ASSYDATSPYEQY,TRBV7-9
ASSLGRRDREAF,TRBV28
ASSRGFQNEQF,TRBV12-3/TRBV12-4
ATSRDRGTQY,TRBV15
AWNSGLSDTQY,TRBV30
ASSLSGGTTSEQY,TRBV27
AIKGPEETQY,TRBV10-3
SAHGEGFQPQH,TRBV20-1
ASSLVQGAGELF,TRBV5-1
SASLNRQAF,TRBV20-1
ASRSGQGGEQF,TRBV28
ASSSGTSGRASYNEQF,TRBV5-4
ASSLWPNSPLH,TRBV7-2
ASSGENSYNEQF,TRBV5-1